This T cell receptor beta chain was obtained from a study of blood T cell repertoires in COVID-19. About the study: Samples came from the United States, Italy and Spain, spanning acute and convalescent COVID-19.

Assay used: immunoSEQ multiplex PCR; TCRdb lists only in-frame clones, some missing. The data contain 250,000 to 300,000 clones, roughly 92% of them singletons. After removal of 9 bases from V and 9 bases from J, the junction contained 14 bases not matched to a gene. The CDR3 consists of 15 residues. The germline gives CDR1 LNHDA, CDR2 SQIVND (reference sequence). In this sample, this clone turned up once. Material for sequencing was peripheral blood. The chain carries TRBV19 and TRBJ2-4, with 10 positions matching TRBD2. The receptor comes from a woman aged 25-40 years with COVID-19, enrolled during active disease. Written as DNA, the CDR3 is TGTGCCAGCACAGTACTTCTAGCGGGAGTGGGCATTCAGTACTTC. Protein sequence: CASTVLLAGVGIQYF.